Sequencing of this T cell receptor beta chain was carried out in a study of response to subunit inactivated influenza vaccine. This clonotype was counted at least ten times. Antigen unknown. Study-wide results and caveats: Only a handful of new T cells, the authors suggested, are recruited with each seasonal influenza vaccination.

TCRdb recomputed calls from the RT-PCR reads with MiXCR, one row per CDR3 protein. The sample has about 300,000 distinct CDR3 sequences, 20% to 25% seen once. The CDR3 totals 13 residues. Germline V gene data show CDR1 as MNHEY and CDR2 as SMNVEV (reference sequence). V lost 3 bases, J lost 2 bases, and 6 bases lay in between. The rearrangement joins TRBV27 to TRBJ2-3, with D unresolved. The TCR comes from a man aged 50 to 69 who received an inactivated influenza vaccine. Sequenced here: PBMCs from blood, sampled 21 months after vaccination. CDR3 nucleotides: TGTGCCAGCAGTTTTAGGACCACAGATACGCAGTATTTT. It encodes CASSFRTTDTQYF.